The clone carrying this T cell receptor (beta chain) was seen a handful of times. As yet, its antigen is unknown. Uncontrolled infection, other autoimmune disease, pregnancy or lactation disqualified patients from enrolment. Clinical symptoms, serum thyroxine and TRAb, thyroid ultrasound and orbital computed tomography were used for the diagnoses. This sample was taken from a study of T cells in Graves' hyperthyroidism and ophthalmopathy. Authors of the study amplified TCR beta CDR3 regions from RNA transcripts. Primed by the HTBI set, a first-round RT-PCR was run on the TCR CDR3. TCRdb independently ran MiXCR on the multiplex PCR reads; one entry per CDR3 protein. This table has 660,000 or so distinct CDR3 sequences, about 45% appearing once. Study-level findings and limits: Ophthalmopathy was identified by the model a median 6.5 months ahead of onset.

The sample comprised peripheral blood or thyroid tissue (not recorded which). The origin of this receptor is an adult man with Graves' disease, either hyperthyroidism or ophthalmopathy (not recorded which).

CDR3 sequence reads: CASSYMPGDEKLFF. Written as DNA, the CDR3 is TGTGCCAGCAGTTACATGCCAGGGGATGAAAAACTGTTTTTT. The gene calls are TRBV6-5 and TRBJ1-4; weak D call: TRBD1 (6 bases). The CDR3 runs to 14 residues. V dropped 2 bases and J dropped 6 bases, with 10 bases sitting between them. Germline V gene sequence: CDR1 MNHEY, CDR2 SVGAGI.